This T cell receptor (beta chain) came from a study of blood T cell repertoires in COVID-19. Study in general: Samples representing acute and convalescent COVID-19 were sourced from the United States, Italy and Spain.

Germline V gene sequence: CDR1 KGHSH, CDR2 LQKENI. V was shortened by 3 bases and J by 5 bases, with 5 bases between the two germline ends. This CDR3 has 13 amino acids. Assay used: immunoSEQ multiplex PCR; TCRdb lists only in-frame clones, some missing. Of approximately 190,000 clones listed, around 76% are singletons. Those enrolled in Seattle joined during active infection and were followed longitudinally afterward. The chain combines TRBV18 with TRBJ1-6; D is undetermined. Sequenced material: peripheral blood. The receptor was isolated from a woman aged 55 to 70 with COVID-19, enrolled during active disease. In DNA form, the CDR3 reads TGTGCCAGCTCACCTAATAATAATTCACCCCTCCACTTT. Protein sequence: CASSPNNNSPLHF.